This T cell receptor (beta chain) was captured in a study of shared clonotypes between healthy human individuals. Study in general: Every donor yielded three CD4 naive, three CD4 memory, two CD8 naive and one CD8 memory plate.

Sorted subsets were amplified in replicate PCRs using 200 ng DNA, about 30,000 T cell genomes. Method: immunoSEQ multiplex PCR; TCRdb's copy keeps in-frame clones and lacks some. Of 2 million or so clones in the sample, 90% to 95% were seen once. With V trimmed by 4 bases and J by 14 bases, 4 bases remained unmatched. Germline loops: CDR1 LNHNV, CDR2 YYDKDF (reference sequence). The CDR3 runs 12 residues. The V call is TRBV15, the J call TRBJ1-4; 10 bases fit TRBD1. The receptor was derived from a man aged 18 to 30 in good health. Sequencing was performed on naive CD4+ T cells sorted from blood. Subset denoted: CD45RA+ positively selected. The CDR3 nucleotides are TGTGCCACCAGCACCCGGACAGGGGGGCTGTTTTTT. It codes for CATSTRTGGLFF.